The rows below give T cell receptor beta chains drawn from one sample of a study of blood T cell repertoires in COVID-19. Clones were sequenced by immunoSEQ multiplex PCR, and TCRdb holds only the in-frame ones, with some missing. The sample holds nearly 350,000 clones; roughly 87% are singletons and the top ten take over 0.8%. The sample consisted of PBMCs or T cells enriched from blood (not recorded which). Receptor source: a woman aged 25 to 39 who had recovered from COVID-19. The CDR3 runs from the conserved cysteine through the conserved F or W. The order of the fields is CDR3 protein, CDR3 DNA, clone size, CDR3 length, V gene, J gene, D gene. D genes are given only for firm matches. The size of a clone is reported for some rows only, either as once, few or many, or as a class for expanded clones.

CDR3 protein: CASSLISLGQNPTGELFF; CDR3 DNA: TGCGCCAGCAGCTTGATATCCCTGGGACAGAACCCTACCGGGGAGCTGTTTTTT; clone size: once; CDR3 length: 18; V gene: TRBV5-1; J gene: TRBJ2-2; D gene: TRBD1
CDR3 protein: CAWSAQWGVGYGYTF; CDR3 DNA: TGTGCCTGGAGTGCGCAATGGGGGGTGGGCTATGGCTACACCTTC; clone size: once; CDR3 length: 15; V gene: TRBV30; J gene: TRBJ1-2; D gene: NA
CDR3 protein: CASSLQGMGQPQHF; CDR3 DNA: TGTGCCAGCAGCTTACAGGGGATGGGGCAGCCCCAGCATTTT; clone size: NA; CDR3 length: 14; V gene: TRBV7-9; J gene: TRBJ1-5; D gene: NA
CDR3 protein: CASSAAEGGEQYF; CDR3 DNA: TGTGCCAGTAGTGCTGCTGAGGGTGGGGAGCAGTACTTC; clone size: NA; CDR3 length: 13; V gene: TRBV19; J gene: TRBJ2-7; D gene: NA
CDR3 protein: CASSLGNLDEQYF; CDR3 DNA: TGTGCCAGCAGTTTAGGCAATCTGGACGAGCAGTACTTC; clone size: few; CDR3 length: 13; V gene: TRBV28; J gene: TRBJ2-7; D gene: NA
CDR3 protein: CASSLGQVRNTEAFF; CDR3 DNA: TGTGCCAGCTCTCTGGGACAGGTCAGAAACACTGAAGCTTTCTTT; clone size: NA; CDR3 length: 15; V gene: TRBV18; J gene: TRBJ1-1; D gene: TRBD1
CDR3 protein: CASSIEGTGATQPQHF; CDR3 DNA: TGTGCCAGTAGTATAGAAGGGACAGGGGCGACTCAGCCCCAGCATTTT; clone size: NA; CDR3 length: 16; V gene: TRBV19; J gene: TRBJ1-5; D gene: TRBD1
CDR3 protein: CASSLARGGLETQYF; CDR3 DNA: TGTGCCAGCAGCTTAGCGCGGGGGGGCCTAGAGACCCAGTACTTC; clone size: once; CDR3 length: 15; V gene: TRBV7-9; J gene: TRBJ2-5; D gene: TRBD2
CDR3 protein: CASSSRFRPNTEAFF; CDR3 DNA: TGTGCCAGCAGTTCAAGGTTCAGGCCGAACACTGAAGCTTTCTTT; clone size: NA; CDR3 length: 15; V gene: TRBV28; J gene: TRBJ1-1; D gene: NA
CDR3 protein: CASSQDVLRGQETQYF; CDR3 DNA: TGTGCCAGCAGCCAAGATGTTCTAAGGGGGCAGGAGACCCAGTACTTC; clone size: once; CDR3 length: 16; V gene: TRBV3-1/TRBV3-2; J gene: TRBJ2-5; D gene: TRBD1
CDR3 protein: CASSKASGTRSYEQYF; CDR3 DNA: TGTGCCAGCAGCAAAGCTTCCGGGACTAGAAGTTACGAGCAGTACTTC; clone size: NA; CDR3 length: 16; V gene: TRBV21-1; J gene: TRBJ2-7; D gene: NA
CDR3 protein: CASSLGAGGQETQYF; CDR3 DNA: TGTGCCAGCAGCTTAGGGGCGGGGGGACAAGAGACCCAGTACTTC; clone size: NA; CDR3 length: 15; V gene: TRBV11-2; J gene: TRBJ2-5; D gene: TRBD2
CDR3 protein: CASSQSVRGPNTEAFF; CDR3 DNA: TGTGCCAGTAGCCAATCTGTGAGGGGGCCTAACACTGAAGCTTTCTTT; clone size: NA; CDR3 length: 16; V gene: TRBV19; J gene: TRBJ1-1; D gene: TRBD1
CDR3 protein: CASGQGIEGYTF; CDR3 DNA: TGTGCCAGCGGACAGGGGATCGAGGGCTACACCTTC; clone size: NA; CDR3 length: 12; V gene: TRBV2; J gene: TRBJ1-2; D gene: TRBD1
CDR3 protein: CASSISPSSAGELFF; CDR3 DNA: TGTGCCAGTAGTATATCCCCATCTAGCGCCGGGGAGCTGTTTTTT; clone size: NA; CDR3 length: 15; V gene: TRBV19; J gene: TRBJ2-2; D gene: NA
CDR3 protein: CASSLSGGTDTQYF; CDR3 DNA: TGTGCCAGCAGTTTATCGGGAGGCACAGATACGCAGTATTTT; clone size: once; CDR3 length: 14; V gene: TRBV28; J gene: TRBJ2-3; D gene: NA
CDR3 protein: CASSLRGEVNYGYTF; CDR3 DNA: TGCGCCAGCAGCCTGCGGGGGGAGGTGAACTATGGCTACACCTTC; clone size: NA; CDR3 length: 15; V gene: TRBV4-3; J gene: TRBJ1-2; D gene: NA
CDR3 protein: CASSPTVLNQPQHF; CDR3 DNA: TGTGCCAGCAGCCCTACAGTGTTGAATCAGCCCCAGCATTTT; clone size: NA; CDR3 length: 14; V gene: TRBV5-5; J gene: TRBJ1-5; D gene: NA
CDR3 protein: CASSVGGHPNEKLFF; CDR3 DNA: TGTGCCAGCAGCGTAGGGGGACACCCTAATGAAAAACTGTTTTTT; clone size: NA; CDR3 length: 15; V gene: TRBV9; J gene: TRBJ1-4; D gene: NA
CDR3 protein: CASSKAGYEQYF; CDR3 DNA: TGTGCCAGCAGCAAAGCTGGCTACGAGCAGTACTTC; clone size: NA; CDR3 length: 12; V gene: TRBV28; J gene: TRBJ2-7; D gene: NA
CDR3 protein: CASSSRQGANTGELFF; CDR3 DNA: TGTGCCAGCAGTTCCCGACAGGGGGCGAACACCGGGGAGCTGTTTTTT; clone size: NA; CDR3 length: 16; V gene: TRBV27; J gene: TRBJ2-2; D gene: TRBD1
CDR3 protein: CASSYLEQGEQPQHF; CDR3 DNA: TGTGCCAGCAGTTACTTGGAGCAGGGCGAACAGCCCCAGCATTTT; clone size: NA; CDR3 length: 15; V gene: TRBV6-5; J gene: TRBJ1-5; D gene: NA
CDR3 protein: CTSSPLGYEQYF; CDR3 DNA: TGCACCAGCAGCCCGCTCGGTTACGAGCAGTACTTC; clone size: NA; CDR3 length: 12; V gene: TRBV1; J gene: TRBJ2-7; D gene: NA
CDR3 protein: CASTPTLYSNQPQHF; CDR3 DNA: TGTGCCAGTACCCCGACACTCTATAGCAATCAGCCCCAGCATTTT; clone size: NA; CDR3 length: 15; V gene: TRBV19; J gene: TRBJ1-5; D gene: NA
CDR3 protein: CASSPPIQGSPLHF; CDR3 DNA: TGTGCCAGCAGCCCCCCGATACAGGGTTCACCCCTCCACTTT; clone size: few; CDR3 length: 14; V gene: TRBV7-8; J gene: TRBJ1-6; D gene: NA
CDR3 protein: CATSDPTRNNEKLFF; CDR3 DNA: TGTGCCACCAGTGACCCTACCCGAAATAATGAAAAACTGTTTTTT; clone size: few; CDR3 length: 15; V gene: TRBV24-1; J gene: TRBJ1-4; D gene: NA
CDR3 protein: CATSGGTGRNSPLHF; CDR3 DNA: TGTGCCACCAGCGGTGGGACAGGACGTAATTCACCCCTCCACTTT; clone size: NA; CDR3 length: 15; V gene: TRBV15; J gene: TRBJ1-6; D gene: TRBD1
CDR3 protein: CASSRAGNTEAFF; CDR3 DNA: TGTGCCAGCAGCCGGGCCGGGAACACTGAAGCTTTCTTT; clone size: NA; CDR3 length: 13; V gene: TRBV3-1/TRBV3-2; J gene: TRBJ1-1; D gene: NA
CDR3 protein: CAWNGPGQGEEKLFF; CDR3 DNA: TGTGCCTGGAACGGACCGGGACAGGGGGAAGAAAAACTGTTTTTT; clone size: NA; CDR3 length: 15; V gene: TRBV30; J gene: TRBJ1-4; D gene: TRBD1